This T cell receptor (beta chain) originates from a study of shared T cell receptors in the human thymus. With 0 bases clipped from V and 7 bases from J, the junction kept 9 bases outside the gene matches. Per the germline V gene, CDR1 is SGHNT and CDR2 is YYREEE (reference sequence). The CDR3 consists of 15 residues. This clone was detected a few times. Produced via immunoSEQ multiplex PCR; TCRdb's table is partial and in-frame only. The repertoire holds about 660,000 clones, with roughly 90% as singletons. This same sample was also part of a study on human thymus T cells. That paper states: Corrective cardiac operations yielded the resected thymus tissue.

This clonotype originated in a boy under two years old with a congenital heart defect. The chain uses TRBV5-4 and TRBJ2-5, with 7 positions matching TRBD1. The sample consisted of thymocytes. CDR3 bases: TGTGCCAGCAGCTTGGCTACCGAGGGGGCCGGGACCCAGTACTTC. It specifies CASSLATEGAGTQYF.